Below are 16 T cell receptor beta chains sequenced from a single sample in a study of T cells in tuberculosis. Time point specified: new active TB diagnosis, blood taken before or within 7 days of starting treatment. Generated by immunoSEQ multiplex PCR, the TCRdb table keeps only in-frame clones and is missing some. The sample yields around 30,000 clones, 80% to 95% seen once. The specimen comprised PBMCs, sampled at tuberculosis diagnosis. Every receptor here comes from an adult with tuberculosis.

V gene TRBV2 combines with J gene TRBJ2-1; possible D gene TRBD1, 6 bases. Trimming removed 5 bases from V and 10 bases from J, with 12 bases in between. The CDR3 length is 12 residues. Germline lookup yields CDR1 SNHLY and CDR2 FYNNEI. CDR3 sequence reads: CASSQNGGEQFF. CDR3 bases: TGTGCCAGCAGTCAAAATGGGGGCGAGCAGTTCTTC.

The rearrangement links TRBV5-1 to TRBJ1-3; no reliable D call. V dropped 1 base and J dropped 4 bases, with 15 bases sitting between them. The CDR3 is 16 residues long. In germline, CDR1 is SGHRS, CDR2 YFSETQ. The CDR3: CASSLTTLEWGNTIYF. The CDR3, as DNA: TGCGCCAGCAGCTTGACTACCCTGGAATGGGGAAACACCATATATTTT.

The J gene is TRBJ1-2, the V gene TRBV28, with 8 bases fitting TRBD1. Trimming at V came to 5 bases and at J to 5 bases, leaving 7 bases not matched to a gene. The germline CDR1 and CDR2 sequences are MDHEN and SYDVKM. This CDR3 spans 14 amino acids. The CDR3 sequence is CASSAAGTGYGYTF. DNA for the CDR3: TGTGCCAGCAGTGCAGCCGGGACAGGTTATGGCTACACCTTC.

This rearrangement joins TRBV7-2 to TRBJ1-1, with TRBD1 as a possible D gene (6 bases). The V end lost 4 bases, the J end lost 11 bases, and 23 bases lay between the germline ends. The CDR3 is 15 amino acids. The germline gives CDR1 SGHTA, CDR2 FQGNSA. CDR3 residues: CASSSGGAGAGGAFF. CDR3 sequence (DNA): TGTGCCAGCAGCTCGGGGGGAGCGGGGGCGGGAGGGGCTTTCTTT. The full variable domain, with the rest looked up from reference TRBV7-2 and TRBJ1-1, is GAGVSQSPSNKVTEKGKDVELRCDPISGHTALYWYRQSLGQGLEFLIYFQGNSAPDKSGLPSDRFSAERTGGSVSTLTIQRTQQEDSAVYLCASSSGGAGAGGAFFGQGTRLTVV.

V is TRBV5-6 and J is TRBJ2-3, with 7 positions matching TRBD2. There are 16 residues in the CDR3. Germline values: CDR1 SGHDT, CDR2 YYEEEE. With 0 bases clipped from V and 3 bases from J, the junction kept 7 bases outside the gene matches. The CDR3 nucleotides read TGTGCCAGCAGCTTGGCTGGCCTAGCGGCGACAGATACGCAGTATTTT. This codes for CASSLAGLAATDTQYF. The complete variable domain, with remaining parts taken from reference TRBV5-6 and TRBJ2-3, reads DAGVTQSPTHLIKTRGQQVTLRCSPKSGHDTVSWYQQALGQGPQFIFQYYEEEERQRGNFPDRFSGHQFPNYSSELNVNALLLGDSALYLCASSLAGLAATDTQYFGPGTRLTVL.

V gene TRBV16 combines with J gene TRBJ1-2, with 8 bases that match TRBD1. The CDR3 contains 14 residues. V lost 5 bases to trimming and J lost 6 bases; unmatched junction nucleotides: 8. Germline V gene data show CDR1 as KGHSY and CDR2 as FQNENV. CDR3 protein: CASSDRGALDGYTF. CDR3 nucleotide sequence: TGTGCCAGCAGCGACAGGGGCGCTCTCGATGGCTACACCTTC.

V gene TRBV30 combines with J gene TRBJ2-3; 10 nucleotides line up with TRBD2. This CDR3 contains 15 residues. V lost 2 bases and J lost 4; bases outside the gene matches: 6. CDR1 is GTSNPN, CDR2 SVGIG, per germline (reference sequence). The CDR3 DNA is TGTGCCTGGAGTCGGCTAGCGGGAGCCGCAGATACGCAGTATTTT. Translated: CAWSRLAGAADTQYF.

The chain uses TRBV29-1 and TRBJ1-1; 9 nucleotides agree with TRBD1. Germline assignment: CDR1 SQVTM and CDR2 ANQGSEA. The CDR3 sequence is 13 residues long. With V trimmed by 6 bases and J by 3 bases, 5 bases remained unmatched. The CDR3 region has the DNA TGCAGCGTGGGACAGGGAGGGGACACTGAAGCTTTCTTT. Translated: CSVGQGGDTEAFF.

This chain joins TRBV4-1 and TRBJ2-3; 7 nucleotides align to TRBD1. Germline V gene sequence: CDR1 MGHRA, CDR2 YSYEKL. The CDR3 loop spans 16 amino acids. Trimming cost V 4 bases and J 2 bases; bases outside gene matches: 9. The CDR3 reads CASSPRDSKYTDTQYF. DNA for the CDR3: TGCGCCAGCAGCCCCCGGGACAGCAAATACACAGATACGCAGTATTTT.

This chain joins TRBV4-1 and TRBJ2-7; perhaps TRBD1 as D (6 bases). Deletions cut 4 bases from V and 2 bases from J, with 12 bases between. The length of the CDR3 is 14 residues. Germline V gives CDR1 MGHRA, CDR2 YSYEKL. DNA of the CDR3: TGCGCCAGCAGCCCAGGGGTGGATGCCTACGAGCAGTACTTC. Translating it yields CASSPGVDAYEQYF.

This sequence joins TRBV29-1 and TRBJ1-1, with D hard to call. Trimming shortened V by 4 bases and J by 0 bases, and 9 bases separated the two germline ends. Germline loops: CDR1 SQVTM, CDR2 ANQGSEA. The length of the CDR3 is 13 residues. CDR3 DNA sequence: TGCAGCGTTGTTCTGCGGATGAACACTGAAGCTTTCTTT. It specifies CSVVLRMNTEAFF.

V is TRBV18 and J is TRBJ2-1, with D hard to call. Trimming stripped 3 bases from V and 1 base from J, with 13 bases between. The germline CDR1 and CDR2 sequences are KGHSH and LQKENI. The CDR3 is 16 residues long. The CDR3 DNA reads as TGTGCCAGCTCACCCGAGATGCCAGGATCCTACAATGAGCAGTTCTTC. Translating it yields CASSPEMPGSYNEQFF.

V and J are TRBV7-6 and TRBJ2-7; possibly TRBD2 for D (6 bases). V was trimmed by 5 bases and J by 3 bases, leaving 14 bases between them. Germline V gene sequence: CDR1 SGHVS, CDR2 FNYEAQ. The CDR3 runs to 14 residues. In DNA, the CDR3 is TGTGCCAGCAGCCCGGAGGCGGGACTCTACGAGCAGTACTTC. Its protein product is CASSPEAGLYEQYF.

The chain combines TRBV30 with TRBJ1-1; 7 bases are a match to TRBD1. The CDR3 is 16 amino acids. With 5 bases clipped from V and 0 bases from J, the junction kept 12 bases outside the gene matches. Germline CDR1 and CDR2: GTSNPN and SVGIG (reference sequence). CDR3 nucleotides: TGTGCCTGGGGCAAATCGGACAGGAACCTGAACACTGAAGCTTTCTTT. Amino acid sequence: CAWGKSDRNLNTEAFF.

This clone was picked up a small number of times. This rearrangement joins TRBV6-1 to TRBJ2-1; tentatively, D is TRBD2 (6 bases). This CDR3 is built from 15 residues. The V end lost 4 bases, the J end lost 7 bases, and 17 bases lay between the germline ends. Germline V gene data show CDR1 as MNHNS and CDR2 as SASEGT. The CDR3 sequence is CASSALSGAMNEQFF. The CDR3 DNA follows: TGTGCCAGCAGTGCTCTTAGCGGAGCCATGAATGAGCAGTTCTTC.

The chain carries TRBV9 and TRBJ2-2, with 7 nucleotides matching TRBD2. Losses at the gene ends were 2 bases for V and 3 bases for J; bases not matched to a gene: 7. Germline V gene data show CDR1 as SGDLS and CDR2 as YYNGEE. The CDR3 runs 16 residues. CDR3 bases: TGTGCCAGCAGCGTGACCCTCCGGGGGGACACCGGGGAGCTGTTTTTT. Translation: CASSVTLRGDTGELFF.